This is a list of T cell receptor beta chains from one sample in a study of response to subunit inactivated influenza vaccine. TCRdb processed the RT-PCR reads anew with MiXCR; each CDR3 protein has one entry. The sample yields 550,000 to 800,000 distinct CDR3 sequences, approximately 14% seen once. This material consisted of PBMCs from blood, taken roughly 13 days after vaccination. The receptors stem from a man aged 50-59 years who received an inactivated influenza vaccine. CDR3s include the opening cysteine and the closing phenylalanine or tryptophan. Each record gives: clone size, V gene, CDR3 protein. Size is stated for part of the rows, as once, few or many counts, or as a class when the clone is expanded.

>-|TRBV12-3/TRBV12-4
CASRAGSQETQYF
>few|TRBV7-2
CASSLVWDRAGYTF
>-|TRBV20-1
CSARRDGYSNQPQHF
>-|TRBV12-3/TRBV12-4
CASSLGQRGTGFGNEQFF
>-|TRBV19
CASSFGPRSADTQYF
>few|TRBV6-1
CASSEDSWTEAFF
>-|TRBV12-3/TRBV12-4
CASSSRVVQTYEQYF
>few|TRBV5-1
CASSLGDRGETQYF
>-|TRBV5-1
CASSAKTDTQYF
>few|TRBV5-6
CASSALPRDTGELFF
>-|TRBV7-9
CASSARLAGDFEQFF
>few|TRBV4-1
CASGGGTEAFF
>many|TRBV27
CASSSGQNNQPQHF
>few|TRBV24-1
CATSDSAGLADTQYF
>many|TRBV30
CAWRVDWGNTEAFF
>-|TRBV10-3
CAIRTGNEQFF
>few|TRBV7-2
CASSLYLQEADTQYF
>-|TRBV20-1
CSASGIDQQFF
>-|TRBV6-1
CASRGSAGHTDTQYF
>-|TRBV20-1
CSARVPRRGNEQFF
>few|TRBV5-1
CASSLDGEYEQYF